The clone carrying this T cell receptor beta chain was seen just once. Antigen unknown. Amplification of TCR beta CDR3 regions used RNA transcripts. First-round RT-PCR with HTBI primers preceded a second-round multiplex PCR. TCRdb fed the multiplex PCR reads into MiXCR, producing one record per CDR3 protein. The sample lists a few hundred thousand distinct CDR3 sequences, approximately 37% occurring once. Among the hyperthyroidism patients, all were newly diagnosed, aged 18 to 65, with under 2 months' duration. The germline V gene encodes CDR1 SQVTM and CDR2 ANQGSEA. The CDR3 loop spans 12 amino acids. With 4 bases clipped from V and 8 bases from J, the junction kept 7 bases outside the gene matches. The entry originates in a study of Graves' ophthalmopathy and Graves' hyperthyroidism. Study observations and caveats: Blood also carried most expanded thyroid clonotypes exceeding 0.001 frequency. At approximately 70% sensitivity and about 72% specificity, the model predicted progression of the ophthalmopathy.

Sequenced: peripheral blood or thyroid tissue (not recorded which). This TCR was recovered from an adult man with Graves' hyperthyroidism. This chain joins TRBV29-1 and TRBJ1-1; 7 positions match TRBD1. The CDR3 DNA reads as TGCAGCGTTGCCCCGGACAGGCTAGAAGCTTTCTTT. Protein product: CSVAPDRLEAFF.